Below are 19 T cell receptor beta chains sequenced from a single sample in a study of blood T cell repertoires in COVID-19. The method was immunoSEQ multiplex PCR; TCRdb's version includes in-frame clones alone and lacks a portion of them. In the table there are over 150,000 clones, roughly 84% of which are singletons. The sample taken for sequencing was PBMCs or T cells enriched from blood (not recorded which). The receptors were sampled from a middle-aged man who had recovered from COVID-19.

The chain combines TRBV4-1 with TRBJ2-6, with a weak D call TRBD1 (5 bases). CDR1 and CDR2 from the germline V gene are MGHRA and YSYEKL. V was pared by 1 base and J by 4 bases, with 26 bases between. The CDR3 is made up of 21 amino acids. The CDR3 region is CASSQADPKQGIGAGANVLTF. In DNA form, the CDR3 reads TGCGCCAGCAGCCAAGCCGATCCCAAGCAGGGAATTGGGGCCGGGGCCAACGTCCTGACTTTC.

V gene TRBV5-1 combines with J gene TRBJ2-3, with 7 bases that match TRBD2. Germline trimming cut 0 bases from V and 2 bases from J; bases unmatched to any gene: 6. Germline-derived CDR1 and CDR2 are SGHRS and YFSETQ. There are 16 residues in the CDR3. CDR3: CASSLGTSADTDTQYF. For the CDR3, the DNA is TGCGCCAGCAGCTTGGGTACTAGCGCAGACACAGATACGCAGTATTTT.

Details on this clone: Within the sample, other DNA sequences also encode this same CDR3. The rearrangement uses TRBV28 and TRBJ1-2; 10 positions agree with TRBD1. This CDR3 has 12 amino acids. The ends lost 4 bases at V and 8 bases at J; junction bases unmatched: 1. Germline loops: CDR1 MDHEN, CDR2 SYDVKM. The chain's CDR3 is CASSWTGGGYTF. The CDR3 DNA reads TGTGCCAGCAGTTGGACAGGGGGAGGCTACACCTTC.

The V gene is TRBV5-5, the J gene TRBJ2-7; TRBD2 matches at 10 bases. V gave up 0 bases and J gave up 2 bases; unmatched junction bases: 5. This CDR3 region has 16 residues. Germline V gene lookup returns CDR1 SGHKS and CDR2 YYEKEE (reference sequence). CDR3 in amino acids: CASSLAGLATPYEQYF. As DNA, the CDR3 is TGTGCCAGCAGCTTGGCGGGACTAGCGACGCCCTACGAGCAGTACTTC.

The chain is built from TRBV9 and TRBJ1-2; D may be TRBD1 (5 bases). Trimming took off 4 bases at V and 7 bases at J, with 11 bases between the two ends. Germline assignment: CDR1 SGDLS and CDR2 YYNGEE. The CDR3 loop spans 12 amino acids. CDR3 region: CASSRGLGGYTF. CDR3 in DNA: TGTGCCAGCAGCAGGGGTTTGGGTGGCTACACCTTC.

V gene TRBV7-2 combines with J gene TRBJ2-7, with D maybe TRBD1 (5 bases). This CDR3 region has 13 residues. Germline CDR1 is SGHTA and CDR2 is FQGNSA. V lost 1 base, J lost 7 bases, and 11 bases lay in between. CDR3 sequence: CASSLGAGREQYF. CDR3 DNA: TGTGCCAGCAGCTTAGGGGCAGGGCGAGAGCAGTACTTC.

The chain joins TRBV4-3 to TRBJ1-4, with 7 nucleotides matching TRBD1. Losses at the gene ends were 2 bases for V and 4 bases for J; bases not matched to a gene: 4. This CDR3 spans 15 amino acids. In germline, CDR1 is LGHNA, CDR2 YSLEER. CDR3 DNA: TGCGCCAGCAGCCAAATACAGGGGTATAATGAAAAACTGTTTTTT. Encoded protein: CASSQIQGYNEKLFF.

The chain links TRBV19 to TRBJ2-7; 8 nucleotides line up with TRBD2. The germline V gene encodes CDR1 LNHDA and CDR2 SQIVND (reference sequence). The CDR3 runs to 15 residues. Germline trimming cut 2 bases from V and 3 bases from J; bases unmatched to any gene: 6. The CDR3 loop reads CASSIPGGALYEQYF. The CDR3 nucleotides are TGTGCCAGTAGTATACCGGGGGGGGCCCTCTACGAGCAGTACTTC.

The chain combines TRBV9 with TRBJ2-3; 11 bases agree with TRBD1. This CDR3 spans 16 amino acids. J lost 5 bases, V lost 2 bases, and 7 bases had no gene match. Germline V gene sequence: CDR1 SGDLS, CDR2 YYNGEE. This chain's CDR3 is CASSVSGTGGLDTQYF. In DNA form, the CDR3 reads TGTGCCAGCAGCGTCTCCGGGACAGGGGGTTTAGATACGCAGTATTTT.

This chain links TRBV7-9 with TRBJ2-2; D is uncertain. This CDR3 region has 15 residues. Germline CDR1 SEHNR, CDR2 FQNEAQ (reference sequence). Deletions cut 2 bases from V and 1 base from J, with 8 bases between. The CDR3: CASSLSSGNTGELFF. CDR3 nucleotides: TGTGCCAGCAGCTTAAGTTCAGGGAACACCGGGGAGCTGTTTTTT. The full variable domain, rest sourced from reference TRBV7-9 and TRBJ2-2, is DTGVSQNPRHKITKRGQNVTFRCDPISEHNRLYWYRQTLGQGPEFLTYFQNEAQLEKSRLLSDRFSAERPKGSFSTLEIQRTEQGDSAMYLCASSLSSGNTGELFFGEGSRLTVL.

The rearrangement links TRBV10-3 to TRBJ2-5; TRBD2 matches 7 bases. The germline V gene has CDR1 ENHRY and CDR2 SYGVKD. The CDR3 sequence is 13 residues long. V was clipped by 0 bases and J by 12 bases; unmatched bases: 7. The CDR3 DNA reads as TGTGCCATCAGTGAGTCTGGGCTAGCGGTCGAGTACTTC. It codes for CAISESGLAVEYF.

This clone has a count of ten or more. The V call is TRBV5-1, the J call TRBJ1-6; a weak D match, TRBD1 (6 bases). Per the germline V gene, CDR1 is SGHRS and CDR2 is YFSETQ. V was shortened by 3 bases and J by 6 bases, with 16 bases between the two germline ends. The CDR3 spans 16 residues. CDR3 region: CASSSETGSGNSPLHF. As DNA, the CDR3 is TGCGCCAGCAGCTCCGAAACAGGGTCGGGTAATTCACCCCTCCACTTT.

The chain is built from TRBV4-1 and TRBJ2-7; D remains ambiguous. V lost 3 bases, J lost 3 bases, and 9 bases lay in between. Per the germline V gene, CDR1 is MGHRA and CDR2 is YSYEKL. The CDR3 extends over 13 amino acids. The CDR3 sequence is CASSQLGDYEQYF. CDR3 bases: TGCGCCAGCAGCCAGCTAGGCGACTACGAGCAGTACTTC.

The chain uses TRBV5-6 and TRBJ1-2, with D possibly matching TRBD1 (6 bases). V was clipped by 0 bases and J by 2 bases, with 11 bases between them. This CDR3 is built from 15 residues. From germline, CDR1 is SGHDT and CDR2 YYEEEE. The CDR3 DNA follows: TGTGCCAGCAGCTTGGCGCCAGGGGCAAACTATGGCTACACCTTC. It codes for CASSLAPGANYGYTF.

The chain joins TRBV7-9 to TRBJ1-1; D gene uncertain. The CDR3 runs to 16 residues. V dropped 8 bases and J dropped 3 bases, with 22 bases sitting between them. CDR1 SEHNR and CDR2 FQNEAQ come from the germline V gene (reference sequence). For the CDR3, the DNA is TGTGCCAGCTCTAACTGGGCCGAGGGTAGGGACACTGAAGCTTTCTTT. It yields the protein CASSNWAEGRDTEAFF.

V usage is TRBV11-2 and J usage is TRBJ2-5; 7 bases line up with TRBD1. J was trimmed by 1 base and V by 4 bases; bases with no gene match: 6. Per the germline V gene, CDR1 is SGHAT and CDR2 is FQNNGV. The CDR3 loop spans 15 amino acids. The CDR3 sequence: CASSSTGTAQETQYF. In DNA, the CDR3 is TGTGCCAGCAGCTCCACCGGGACAGCCCAAGAGACCCAGTACTTC.

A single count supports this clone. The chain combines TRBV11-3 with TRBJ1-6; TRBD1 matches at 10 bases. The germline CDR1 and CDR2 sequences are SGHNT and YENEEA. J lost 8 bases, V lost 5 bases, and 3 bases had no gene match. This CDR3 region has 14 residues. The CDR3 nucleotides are TGTGCCAGCAGCAGAGGACAGGGGGATTCACCCCTCCACTTT. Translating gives CASSRGQGDSPLHF.

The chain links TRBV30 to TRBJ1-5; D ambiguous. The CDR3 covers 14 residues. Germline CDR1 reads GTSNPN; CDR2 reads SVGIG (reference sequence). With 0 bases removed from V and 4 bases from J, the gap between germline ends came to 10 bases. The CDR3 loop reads CAWSVGSRNQPQHF. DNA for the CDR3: TGTGCCTGGAGTGTAGGATCTAGGAATCAGCCCCAGCATTTT.

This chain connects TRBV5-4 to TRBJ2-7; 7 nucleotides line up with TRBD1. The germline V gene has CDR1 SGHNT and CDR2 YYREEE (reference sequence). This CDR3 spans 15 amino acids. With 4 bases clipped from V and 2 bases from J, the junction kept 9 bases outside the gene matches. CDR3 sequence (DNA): TGTGCCAGCAGCGCCGGGACAGCTAATACCTACGAGCAGTACTTC. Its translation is CASSAGTANTYEQYF.